The source of this T cell receptor (beta chain) is a study of blood T cell repertoires in COVID-19. About the research overall: T cells, B-cell-depleted T cells, or PBMCs supplied cDNA or gDNA.

In terms of age and location, participants ranged from roughly 18 to 90 years and lived in about two dozen US areas. Clinical histories supplied by participants themselves formed the basis of cohort assignment. Original processing notes: Amplifying reference gene primers gave estimates of nucleated cell counts. Sequencing was performed with immunoSEQ multiplex PCR; in TCRdb, only in-frame clones are kept and a portion is missing. The V and J calls and clone size were taken over from that table, and D and trimming were inferred from the DNA. The table lists about 270,000 clones, roughly 90% of them singletons. With 3 bases removed from V and 0 bases from J, the gap between germline ends came to 9 bases. This CDR3 contains 15 residues. CDR1 is MDHEN and CDR2 is SYDVKM in the germline V gene.

This TCR was sampled from a woman between 50 and 59 years old who had recovered from COVID-19. The chain couples TRBV28 to TRBJ1-3; no definite D call. The sequencing sample was made of PBMCs or T cells enriched from blood (not recorded which). In DNA, the CDR3 is TGTGCCAGCAGTTTCACGGGTTCCTCTGGAAACACCATATATTTT. Translating it yields CASSFTGSSGNTIYF.